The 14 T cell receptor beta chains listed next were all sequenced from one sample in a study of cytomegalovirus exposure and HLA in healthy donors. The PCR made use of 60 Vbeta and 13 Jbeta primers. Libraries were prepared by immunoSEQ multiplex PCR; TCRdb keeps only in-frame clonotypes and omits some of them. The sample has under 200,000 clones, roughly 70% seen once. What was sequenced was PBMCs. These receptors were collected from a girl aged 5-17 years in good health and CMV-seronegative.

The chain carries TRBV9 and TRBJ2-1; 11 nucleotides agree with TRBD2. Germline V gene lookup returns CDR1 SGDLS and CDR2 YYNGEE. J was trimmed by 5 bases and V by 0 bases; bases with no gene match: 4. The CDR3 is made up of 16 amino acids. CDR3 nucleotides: TGTGCCAGCAGCGTAGGGCTAGCGGGGGGCGACAATGAGCAGTTCTTC. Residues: CASSVGLAGGDNEQFF.

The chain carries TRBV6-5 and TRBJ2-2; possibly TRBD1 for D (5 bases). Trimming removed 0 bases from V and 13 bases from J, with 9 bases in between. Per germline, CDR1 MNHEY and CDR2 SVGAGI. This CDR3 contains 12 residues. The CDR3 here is CASSYSRGGLFF. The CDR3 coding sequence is TGTGCCAGCAGTTACTCTAGGGGTGGGCTGTTTTTT.

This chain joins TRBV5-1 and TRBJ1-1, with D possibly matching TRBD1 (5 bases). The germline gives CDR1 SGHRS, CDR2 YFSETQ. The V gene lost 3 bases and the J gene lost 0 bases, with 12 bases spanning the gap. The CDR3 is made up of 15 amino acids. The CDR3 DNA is TGCGCCAGCAGCTCGGTCGGGGGTCTGAACACTGAAGCTTTCTTT. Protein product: CASSSVGGLNTEAFF.

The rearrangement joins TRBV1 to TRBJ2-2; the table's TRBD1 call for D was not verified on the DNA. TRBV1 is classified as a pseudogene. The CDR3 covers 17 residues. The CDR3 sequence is CTSSRPNPGRDTGELFF. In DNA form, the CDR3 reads TGCACCAGCAGCCGACCCAACCCAGGCAGGGACACCGGGGAGCTGTTTTTT.

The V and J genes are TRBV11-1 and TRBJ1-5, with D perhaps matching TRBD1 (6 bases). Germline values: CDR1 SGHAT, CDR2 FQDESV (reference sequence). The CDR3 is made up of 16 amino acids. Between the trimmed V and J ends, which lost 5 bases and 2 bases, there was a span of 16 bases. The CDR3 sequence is CASSPGGQGGNQPQHF. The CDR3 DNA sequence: TGTGCCAGCAGCCCCGGGGGGCAGGGAGGCAATCAGCCCCAGCATTTT.

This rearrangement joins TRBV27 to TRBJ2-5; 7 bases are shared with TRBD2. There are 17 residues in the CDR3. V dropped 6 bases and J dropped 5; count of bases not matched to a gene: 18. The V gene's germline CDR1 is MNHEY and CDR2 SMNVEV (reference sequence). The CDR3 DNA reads TGTGCCAGCAGATTCGCCGGACTAGGCCTTAATGGGGAGACCCAGTACTTC. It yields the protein CASRFAGLGLNGETQYF.

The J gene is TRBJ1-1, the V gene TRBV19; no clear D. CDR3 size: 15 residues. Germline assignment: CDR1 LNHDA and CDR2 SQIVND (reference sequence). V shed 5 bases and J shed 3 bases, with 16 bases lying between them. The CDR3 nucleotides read TGTGCCAGTAGTGTCGCCCCTACAGTGGACACTGAAGCTTTCTTT. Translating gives CASSVAPTVDTEAFF.

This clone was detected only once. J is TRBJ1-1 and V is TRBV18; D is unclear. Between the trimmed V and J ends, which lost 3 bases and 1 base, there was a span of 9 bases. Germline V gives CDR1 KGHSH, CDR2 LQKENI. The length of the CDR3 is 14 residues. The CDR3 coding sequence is TGTGCCAGCTCACCGTTTCAGGAGAACACTGAAGCTTTCTTT. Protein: CASSPFQENTEAFF.

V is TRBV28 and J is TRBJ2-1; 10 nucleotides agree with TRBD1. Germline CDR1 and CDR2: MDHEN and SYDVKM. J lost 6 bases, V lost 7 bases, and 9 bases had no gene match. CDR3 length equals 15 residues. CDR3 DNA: TGTGCCAGCACCTTGGACAGGGGGAAGGGCAATGAGCAGTTCTTC. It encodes CASTLDRGKGNEQFF.

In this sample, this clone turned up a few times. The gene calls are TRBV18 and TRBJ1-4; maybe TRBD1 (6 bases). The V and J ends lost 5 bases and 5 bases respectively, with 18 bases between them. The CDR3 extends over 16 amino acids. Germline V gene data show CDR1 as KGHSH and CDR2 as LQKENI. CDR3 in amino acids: CASSAPTGLGNEKLFF. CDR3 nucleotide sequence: TGTGCCAGCTCAGCGCCGACAGGCCTGGGGAATGAAAAACTGTTTTTT. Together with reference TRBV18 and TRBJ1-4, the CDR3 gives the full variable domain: NAGVMQNPRHLVRRRGQEARLRCSPMKGHSHVYWYRQLPEEGLKFMVYLQKENIIDESGMPKERFSAEFPKEGPSILRIQQVVRGDSAAYFCASSAPTGLGNEKLFFGSGTQLSVL.

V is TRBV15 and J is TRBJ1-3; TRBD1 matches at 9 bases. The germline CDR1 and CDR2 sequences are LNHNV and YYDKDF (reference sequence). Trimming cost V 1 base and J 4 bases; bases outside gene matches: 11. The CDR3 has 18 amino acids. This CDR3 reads CATSRGDRDRGIGNTIYF. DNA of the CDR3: TGTGCCACCAGCAGAGGGGACAGGGATAGGGGGATAGGAAACACCATATATTTT.

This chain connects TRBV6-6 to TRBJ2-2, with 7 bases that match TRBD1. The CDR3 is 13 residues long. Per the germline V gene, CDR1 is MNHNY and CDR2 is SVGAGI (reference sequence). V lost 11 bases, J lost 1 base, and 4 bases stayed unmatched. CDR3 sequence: CAVRQGNTGELFF. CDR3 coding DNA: TGTGCCGTAAGACAGGGGAACACCGGGGAGCTGTTTTTT.

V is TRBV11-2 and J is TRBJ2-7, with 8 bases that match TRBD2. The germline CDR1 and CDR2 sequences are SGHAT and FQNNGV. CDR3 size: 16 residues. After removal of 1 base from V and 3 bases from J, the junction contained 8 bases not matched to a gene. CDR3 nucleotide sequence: TGTGCCAGCAGCTTAGGGGATAGCGGGGTACTCTACGAGCAGTACTTC. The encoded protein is CASSLGDSGVLYEQYF.

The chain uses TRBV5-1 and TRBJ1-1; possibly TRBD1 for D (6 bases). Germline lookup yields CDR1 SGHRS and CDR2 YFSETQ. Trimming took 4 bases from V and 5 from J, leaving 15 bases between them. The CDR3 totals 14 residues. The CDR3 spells CASSGPDRGTEAFF. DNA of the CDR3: TGCGCCAGCAGCGGCCCGGACAGAGGGACTGAAGCTTTCTTT.